The 9 T cell receptor beta chains below were found in one sample sequenced in a study of cytomegalovirus exposure and HLA in healthy donors. Researchers ran the PCR with 60 Vbeta and 13 Jbeta primers. Assay: immunoSEQ multiplex PCR; the TCRdb copy retains only in-frame clones and omits some. The data hold some 190,000 clones, with roughly four fifths observed a single time. Sequenced sample: PBMCs. The source of these receptors is a man aged 35-49 years in good health and CMV-seropositive.

This chain connects TRBV4-2 to TRBJ2-2, with D possibly matching TRBD2 (6 bases). Trimming cost V 2 bases and J 2 bases, with 15 bases left between them. Per the germline V gene, CDR1 is LGHNA and CDR2 is YNFKEQ. The CDR3 length is 17 residues. The CDR3 sequence: CASSQRGSSDNTGELFF. CDR3 sequence (DNA): TGTGCCAGCAGCCAACGGGGGTCTAGCGATAACACCGGGGAGCTGTTTTTT.

V and J are TRBV4-3 and TRBJ2-2; the D gene is possibly TRBD2 (6 bases). Germline V gene sequence: CDR1 LGHNA, CDR2 YSLEER. CDR3 size: 16 residues. Trimming removed 3 bases from V and 5 bases from J, with 16 bases in between. CDR3 DNA: TGCGCCAGCAGCCACCGAACGAGGGACTCAACCGGGGAGCTGTTTTTT. Its protein is CASSHRTRDSTGELFF.

As concerns this clone: Distinct nucleotide sequences in the sample also encode this CDR3. The chain joins TRBV9 to TRBJ2-7; 9 bases align to TRBD2. Unmatched junction bases numbered 8, after V lost 2 bases and J lost 5 bases. The CDR3 covers 15 residues. From germline, CDR1 is SGDLS and CDR2 YYNGEE. CDR3 sequence: CASSVGGLAFDEQYF. The CDR3 coding sequence is TGTGCCAGCAGCGTTGGGGGACTAGCTTTCGACGAGCAGTACTTC.

V is TRBV28 and J is TRBJ2-3, with TRBD1 matching 8 bases. Germline V gene data show CDR1 as MDHEN and CDR2 as SYDVKM. V was pared by 1 base and J by 5 bases, with 2 bases of the junction left unmatched. The CDR3 length is 14 residues. CDR3 nucleotides: TGTGCCAGCAGTTTATCAGGGGGCGAAGATACGCAGTATTTT. Amino acids: CASSLSGGEDTQYF.

Comments on this clone: The germline gene is not matched at one end of the junction; a read error may be the cause. The rearrangement uses TRBV7-9 and TRBJ2-2, with 7 nucleotides matching TRBD1. This CDR3 has 16 amino acids. Looked up from germline, CDR1 is SEHNR and CDR2 is FQNEAQ (reference sequence). CDR3 residues: CASNLRQGKNTGELFF. CDR3 nucleotide sequence: TGTGCCAGCAACTTAAGACAGGGTAAAAACACCGGGGAGCTGTTTTTT. The full variable domain, rest sourced from reference TRBV7-9 and TRBJ2-2, is DTGVSQNPRHKITKRGQNVTFRCDPISEHNRLYWYRQTLGQGPEFLTYFQNEAQLEKSRLLSDRFSAERPKGSFSTLEIQRTEQGDSAMYLCASNLRQGKNTGELFFGEGSRLTVL.

This clone was recorded only once. The same CDR3 is also encoded by other DNA sequences in this sample. V is TRBV6-1 and J is TRBJ2-6; maybe TRBD1 (6 bases). The CDR3 contains 15 residues. Per germline, CDR1 MNHNS and CDR2 SASEGT. V lost 6 bases and J lost 2, with 11 bases in between. CDR3 sequence reads: CASSLYRAGANVLTF. CDR3 DNA: TGTGCCAGCAGCCTATACAGGGCTGGGGCCAACGTCCTGACTTTC.

J is TRBJ2-1 and V is TRBV7-9; the D gene is possibly TRBD1 (6 bases). The CDR3 has 15 amino acids. The germline gives CDR1 SEHNR, CDR2 FQNEAQ (reference sequence). V lost 2 bases to trimming and J lost 9 bases, with 17 bases between them. The chain's CDR3 is CASSLLGTQGPEQFF. The CDR3 DNA is TGTGCCAGCAGCTTATTAGGGACCCAGGGGCCTGAGCAGTTCTTC.

The chain recombines TRBV6-1 with TRBJ2-7; the D is unclear. Trimming shortened V by 6 bases and J by 5 bases, and 11 bases separated the two germline ends. This CDR3 comprises 12 residues. Looked up from germline, CDR1 is MNHNS and CDR2 is SASEGT. CDR3 amino acids: CASRTMENEQYF. For the CDR3, the DNA is TGTGCCAGCAGGACGATGGAGAACGAGCAGTACTTC.

The V and J genes are TRBV27 and TRBJ1-4, with 7 bases identical to TRBD1. The CDR3 is 15 residues long. J was trimmed by 5 bases and V by 5 bases; bases with no gene match: 8. Per the germline V gene, CDR1 is MNHEY and CDR2 is SMNVEV (reference sequence). Written as DNA, the CDR3 is TGTGCCAGCAGTCCCCCGGACAGGCGGAATGAAAAACTGTTTTTT. Translating it yields CASSPPDRRNEKLFF.